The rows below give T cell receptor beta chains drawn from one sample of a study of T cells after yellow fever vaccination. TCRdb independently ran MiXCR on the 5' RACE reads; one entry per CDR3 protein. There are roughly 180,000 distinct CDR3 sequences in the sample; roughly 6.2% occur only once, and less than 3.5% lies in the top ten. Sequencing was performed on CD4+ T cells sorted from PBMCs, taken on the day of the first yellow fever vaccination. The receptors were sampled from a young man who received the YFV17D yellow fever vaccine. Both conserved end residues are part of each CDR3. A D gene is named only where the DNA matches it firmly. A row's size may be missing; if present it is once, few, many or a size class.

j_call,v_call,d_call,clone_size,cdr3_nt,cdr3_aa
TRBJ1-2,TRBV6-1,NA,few,TGTGCCAGCAGTGAGGGCCGCTCTGGTGACTATGGCTACACCTTC,CASSEGRSGDYGYTF
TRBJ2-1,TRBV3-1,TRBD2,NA,TGTGCCAGCAGCCGCCTACTAGCGGGGGGATTCAATGAGCAGTTCTTC,CASSRLLAGGFNEQFF
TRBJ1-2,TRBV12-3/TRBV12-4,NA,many,TGTGCCAGCAAGCTGCAAGCCGGGGGCTACACCTTC,CASKLQAGGYTF
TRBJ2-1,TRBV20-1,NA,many,TGCAGTGCCAGCCCCCGGGGCTCCTACAATGAGCAGTTCTTC,CSASPRGSYNEQFF
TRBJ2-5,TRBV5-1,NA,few,TGCGCCAGCGGAACTCGGGGCCAAGAGACCCAGTACTTC,CASGTRGQETQYF
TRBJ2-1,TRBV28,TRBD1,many,TGTGCCAGCAGTTTTATAGGTAACAGGGGAAATGAGCAGTTCTTC,CASSFIGNRGNEQFF
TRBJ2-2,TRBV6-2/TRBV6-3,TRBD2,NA,TGTGCCAGCAGTTGGTTGGCTCTAGCGGGGACCGGGGAGCTGTTTTTT,CASSWLALAGTGELFF
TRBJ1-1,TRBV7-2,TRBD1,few,TGTGCCAGCACCGTAGGGGGGACAGGGGTGAACACTGAAGCTTTCTTT,CASTVGGTGVNTEAFF
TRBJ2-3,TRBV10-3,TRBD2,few,TGTGCCACCCCGGGGGGGACTAGCGGGGCCCTACCCACAGATACGCAGTATTTT,CATPGGTSGALPTDTQYF
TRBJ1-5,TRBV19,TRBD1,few,TGTGCTTCCGGGCAGGGGGTAACTCAGCCCCAGCATTTT,CASGQGVTQPQHF
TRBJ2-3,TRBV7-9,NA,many,TGTGCCAGCAGCTCCGATGGCAGGGAAGGCACAGATACGCAGTATTTT,CASSSDGREGTDTQYF
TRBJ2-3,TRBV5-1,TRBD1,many,TGCGCCAGCAGCGTAGACAGGGATGGTACGCAGTATTTT,CASSVDRDGTQYF
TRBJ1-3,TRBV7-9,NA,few,TGTGCCAGCAGGCCCTTCGGGGGAGGAAACACCATATATTTT,CASRPFGGGNTIYF
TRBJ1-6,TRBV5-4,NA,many,TGTGCCAGCAGTTCTCAGGTGGGACATTCACCCCTCCACTTT,CASSSQVGHSPLHF
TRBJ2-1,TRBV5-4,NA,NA,TGTGCCAGCAGCGATCGACAGGATAGCTCCTACAATGAGCAGTTCTTC,CASSDRQDSSYNEQFF
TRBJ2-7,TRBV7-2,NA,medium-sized,TGTGCCAGCAGCTTTCGTAGGGGCTACGAGCAGTACTTC,CASSFRRGYEQYF
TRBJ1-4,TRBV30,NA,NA,TGTGCCTGGAGTGTAAACACCGGATCTGAAAAACTGTTTTTT,CAWSVNTGSEKLFF
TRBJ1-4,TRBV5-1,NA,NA,TGCGCCACCACAATCCCGGCCGGGGGCGAAAAACTGTTTTTT,CATTIPAGGEKLFF
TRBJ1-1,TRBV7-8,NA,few,TGTGCCAGCAAGACAGAACAGGGGAACACTGAAGCTTTCTTT,CASKTEQGNTEAFF
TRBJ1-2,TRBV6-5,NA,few,TGTGCCAGCAGTTCCCCCAGAAGGGAAAACTATGGCTACACCTTC,CASSSPRRENYGYTF
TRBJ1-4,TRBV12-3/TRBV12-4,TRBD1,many,TGTGCCAGCACCCGCCGGACAGGGGGGGAAAAACTGTTTTTT,CASTRRTGGEKLFF
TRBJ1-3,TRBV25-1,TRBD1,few,TGTGCCAGCAGTGACATCCGGGACAGGGGGCTTGGAAACACCATATATTTT,CASSDIRDRGLGNTIYF
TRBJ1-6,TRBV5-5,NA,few,TGTGCCAGCAGCTTAGCACAGGGTGATTCACCCCTCCACTTT,CASSLAQGDSPLHF
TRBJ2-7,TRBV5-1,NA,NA,TGCGCCAGCAGCCCGAACAGGAATTACTACGAGCAGTACTTC,CASSPNRNYYEQYF
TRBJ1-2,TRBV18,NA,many,TGTGCCAGCTTACCGGGGGACGGCTACACCTTC,CASLPGDGYTF
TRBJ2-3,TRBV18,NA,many,TGTGCCAGCTCCCTCCGATCAGGGGATTGGAATACGCAGTATTTT,CASSLRSGDWNTQYF
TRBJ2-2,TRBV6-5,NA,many,TGTGCCAGCAGTTACTCTTTTTCGACGGGGGAGCTGTTTTTT,CASSYSFSTGELFF
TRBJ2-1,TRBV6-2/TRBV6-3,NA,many,TGTGCCAGCAGTTACTTAAGGCAGAATGAGCAGTTCTTC,CASSYLRQNEQFF
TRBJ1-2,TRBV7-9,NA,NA,TGTGCCAGCAGCTTAGGGGGAGCCACTAACTATGGCTACACCTTC,CASSLGGATNYGYTF
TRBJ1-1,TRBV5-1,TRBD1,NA,TGCGCCAGCAGCTTGGGACAGGGGAGCACTGAAGCTTTCTTT,CASSLGQGSTEAFF
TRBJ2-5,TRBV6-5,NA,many,TGTGCCAGCAGCCCTGGGGTGGAGACCCAGTACTTC,CASSPGVETQYF
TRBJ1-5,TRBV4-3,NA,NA,TGCGCCAGCAGCCAAGATCCAGGGAACATGAACAATCAGCCCCAGCATTTT,CASSQDPGNMNNQPQHF
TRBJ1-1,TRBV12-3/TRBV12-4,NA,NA,TGTGCCAGCAGTCCCGCAGCACCCAACACTGAAGCTTTCTTT,CASSPAAPNTEAFF
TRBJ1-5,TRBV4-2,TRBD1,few,TGTGCCAGCAGCCAAGATCCTCAGGGGGCAAAGGGGCAGCCCCAGCATTTT,CASSQDPQGAKGQPQHF
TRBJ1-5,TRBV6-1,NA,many,TGTGCCAGCAGTGCGCCGACCCCGTCGGATCAGCCCCAGCATTTT,CASSAPTPSDQPQHF
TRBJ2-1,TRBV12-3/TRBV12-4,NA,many,TGTGCCAGCACCTCCGGCACCTACAATGAGCAGTTCTTC,CASTSGTYNEQFF
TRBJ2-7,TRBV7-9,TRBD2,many,TGTGCCAGCAGTAAATATACTCCGGGGGGTCCCCCCTACGAGCAGTACTTC,CASSKYTPGGPPYEQYF
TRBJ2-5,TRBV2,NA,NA,TGTGCCAGCAGTGAGGGACGCAGGTCAAACGGGGAGACCCAGTACTTC,CASSEGRRSNGETQYF
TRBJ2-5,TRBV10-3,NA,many,TGTGCCATCGGACGGGGAGAGACCCAGTACTTC,CAIGRGETQYF
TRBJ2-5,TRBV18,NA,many,TGTGCCAGCTCACCAAGTTCAGGGACCACGGAGACCCAGTACTTC,CASSPSSGTTETQYF
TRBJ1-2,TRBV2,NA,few,TGTGCCAGCAGTGAGAGTAGGCCAGACTATGGCTACACCTTC,CASSESRPDYGYTF
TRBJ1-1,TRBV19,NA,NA,TGTGCCAGTAACCCACAGGGACGGAACACTGAAGCTTTCTTT,CASNPQGRNTEAFF
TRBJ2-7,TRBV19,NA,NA,TGTGCCAGTTCCAAAGGCTACAGCTCCTCACTGGGGTACGAGCAGTACTTC,CASSKGYSSSLGYEQYF
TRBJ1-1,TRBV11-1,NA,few,TGTGCCAGCAGCCAAGGGGGACCCATGAACACTGAAGCTTTCTTT,CASSQGGPMNTEAFF
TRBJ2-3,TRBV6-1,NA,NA,TGTGCCAGCATGCCCCGGGGGACCACAGATACGCAGTATTTT,CASMPRGTTDTQYF